The source of this T cell receptor (beta chain) is a study of identical twins. Findings of the study overall: Insertions were reduced in abundant cord blood beta clonotypes but not in memory repertoires.

V dropped 3 bases and J dropped 0; count of bases not matched to a gene: 9. This CDR3 contains 17 residues. Germline lookup yields CDR1 SGHRS and CDR2 YFSETQ. In its sample, this clonotype was seen a few times. Its antigen is undetermined. A universal primer site was added by template switching, and unique molecular identifiers were carried by the cDNA. TCRdb recomputed calls from the 5' RACE reads with MiXCR, one row per CDR3 protein. The table shows fewer than 900,000 distinct CDR3 sequences, with approximately 22% occurring only once. These records were also assigned to another study, of T cells expressing NK-cell markers.

The sample taken for sequencing was PBMCs. The rearrangement uses TRBV5-1 and TRBJ1-5; TRBD1 matches 7 bases. This TCR came from a woman aged 18-29 years in good health. The CDR3 DNA sequence: TGCGCCAGCAGCTCCGGGACAGAACCCTTTAGCAATCAGCCCCAGCATTTT. This sequence encodes CASSSGTEPFSNQPQHF.